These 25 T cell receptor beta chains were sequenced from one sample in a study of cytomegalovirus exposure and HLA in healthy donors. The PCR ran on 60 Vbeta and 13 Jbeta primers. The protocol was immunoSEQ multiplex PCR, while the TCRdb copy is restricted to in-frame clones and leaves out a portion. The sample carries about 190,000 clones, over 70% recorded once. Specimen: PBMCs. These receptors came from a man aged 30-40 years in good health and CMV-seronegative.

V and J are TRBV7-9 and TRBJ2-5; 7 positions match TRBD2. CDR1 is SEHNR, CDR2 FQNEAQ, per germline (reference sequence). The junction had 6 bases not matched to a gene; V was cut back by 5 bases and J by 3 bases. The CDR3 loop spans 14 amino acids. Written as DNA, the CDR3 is TGTGCCAGCAGCCCCCGGGCGGGAGAAGAGACCCAGTACTTC. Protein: CASSPRAGEETQYF. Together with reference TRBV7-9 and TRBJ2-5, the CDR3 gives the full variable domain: DTGVSQNPRHKITKRGQNVTFRCDPISEHNRLYWYRQTLGQGPEFLTYFQNEAQLEKSRLLSDRFSAERPKGSFSTLEIQRTEQGDSAMYLCASSPRAGEETQYFGPGTRLLVL.

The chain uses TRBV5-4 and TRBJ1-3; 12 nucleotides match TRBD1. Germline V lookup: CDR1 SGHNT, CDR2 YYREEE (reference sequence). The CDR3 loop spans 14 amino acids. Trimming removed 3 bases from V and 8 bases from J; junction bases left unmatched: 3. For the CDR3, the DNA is TGTGCCAGCAGCTCACGGGACAGGGGGCACACCATATATTTT. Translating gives CASSSRDRGHTIYF.

The CDR3 here is CASSFRRLGTGELFF. The DNA of the CDR3 is TGTGCCAGCAGCTTCCGGAGGTTGGGCACCGGGGAGCTGTTTTTT. J is TRBJ2-2 and V is TRBV5-6; D may be TRBD2 (5 bases). The CDR3 runs to 15 residues. From germline, CDR1 is SGHDT and CDR2 YYEEEE. Trimming pared 2 bases from V and 4 bases from J, leaving 12 bases between.

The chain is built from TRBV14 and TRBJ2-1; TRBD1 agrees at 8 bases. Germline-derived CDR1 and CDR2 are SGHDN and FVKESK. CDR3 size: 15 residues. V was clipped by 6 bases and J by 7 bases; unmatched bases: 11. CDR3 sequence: CASRPTGVPSNEQFF. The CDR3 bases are TGTGCCAGCAGACCGACAGGGGTCCCGTCGAATGAGCAGTTCTTC.

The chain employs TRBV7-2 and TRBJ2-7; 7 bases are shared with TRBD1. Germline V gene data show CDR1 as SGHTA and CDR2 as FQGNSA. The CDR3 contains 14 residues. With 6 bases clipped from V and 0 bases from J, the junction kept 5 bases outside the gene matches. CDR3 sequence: CASRRGPSSYEQYF. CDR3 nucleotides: TGTGCCAGCAGGAGGGGGCCCTCCTCCTACGAGCAGTACTTC.

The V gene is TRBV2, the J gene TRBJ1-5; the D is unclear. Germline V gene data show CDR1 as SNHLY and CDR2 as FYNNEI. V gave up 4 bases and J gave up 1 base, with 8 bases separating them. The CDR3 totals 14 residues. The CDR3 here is CASSGRGSNQPQHF. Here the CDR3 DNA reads TGTGCCAGCAGTGGGAGAGGGAGCAATCAGCCCCAGCATTTT.

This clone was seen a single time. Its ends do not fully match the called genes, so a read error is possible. The CDR3 loop reads CSSSLEGSFSGSSYNEQFF. The CDR3 nucleotides read TGTTCCAGCAGCTTAGAGGGGAGCTTTAGCGGGAGCTCCTACAATGAGCAGTTCTTC. J is TRBJ2-1 and V is TRBV7-9; TRBD2 matches at 9 bases. This CDR3 region has 19 residues. Germline V lookup: CDR1 SEHNR, CDR2 FQNEAQ (reference sequence).

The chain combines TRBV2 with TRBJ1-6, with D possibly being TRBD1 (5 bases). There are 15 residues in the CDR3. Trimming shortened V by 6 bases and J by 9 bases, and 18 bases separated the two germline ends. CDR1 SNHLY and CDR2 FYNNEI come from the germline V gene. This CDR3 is CASRERVGGTSPLHF. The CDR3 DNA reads TGTGCCAGCAGGGAAAGGGTCGGGGGGACTTCACCCCTCCACTTT.

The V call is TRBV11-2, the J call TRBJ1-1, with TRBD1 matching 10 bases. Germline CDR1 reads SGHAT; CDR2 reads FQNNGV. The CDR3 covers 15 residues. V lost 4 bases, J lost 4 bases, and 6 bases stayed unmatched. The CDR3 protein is CASSSADRGTTEAFF. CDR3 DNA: TGTGCCAGCAGCTCAGCGGACAGGGGGACCACTGAAGCTTTCTTT.

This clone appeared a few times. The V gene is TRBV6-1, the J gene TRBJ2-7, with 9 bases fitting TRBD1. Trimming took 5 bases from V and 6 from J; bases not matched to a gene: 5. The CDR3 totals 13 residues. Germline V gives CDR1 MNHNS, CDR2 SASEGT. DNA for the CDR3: TGTGCCAGCAGTTGGGACAGGGTAAGCGAGCAGTACTTC. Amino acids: CASSWDRVSEQYF.

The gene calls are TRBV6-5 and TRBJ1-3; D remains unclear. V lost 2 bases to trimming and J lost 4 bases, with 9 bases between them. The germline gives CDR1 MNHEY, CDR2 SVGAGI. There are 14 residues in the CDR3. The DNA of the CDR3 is TGTGCCAGCAGTTACGGGCAGGTCGGAAACACCATATATTTT. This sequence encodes CASSYGQVGNTIYF.

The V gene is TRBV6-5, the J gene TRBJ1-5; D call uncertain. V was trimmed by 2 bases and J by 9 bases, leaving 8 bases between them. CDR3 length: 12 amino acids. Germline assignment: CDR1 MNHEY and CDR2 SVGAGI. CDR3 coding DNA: TGTGCCAGCAGTTACCGAGATCGGCCCCAGCATTTT. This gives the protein CASSYRDRPQHF.

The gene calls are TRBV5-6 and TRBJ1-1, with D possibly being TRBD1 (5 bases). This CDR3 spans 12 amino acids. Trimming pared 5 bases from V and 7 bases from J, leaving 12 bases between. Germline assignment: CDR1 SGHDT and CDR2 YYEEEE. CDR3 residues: CASSGGRVEAFF. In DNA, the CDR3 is TGTGCCAGCAGTGGGGGGAGGGTTGAAGCTTTCTTT.

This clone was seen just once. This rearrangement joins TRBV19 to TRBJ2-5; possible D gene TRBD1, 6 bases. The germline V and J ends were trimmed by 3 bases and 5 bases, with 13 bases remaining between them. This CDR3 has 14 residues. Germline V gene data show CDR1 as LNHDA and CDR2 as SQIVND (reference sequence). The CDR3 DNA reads TGTGCCAGTAGTATTTCATTTGGACAGGAGACCCAGTACTTC. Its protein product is CASSISFGQETQYF.

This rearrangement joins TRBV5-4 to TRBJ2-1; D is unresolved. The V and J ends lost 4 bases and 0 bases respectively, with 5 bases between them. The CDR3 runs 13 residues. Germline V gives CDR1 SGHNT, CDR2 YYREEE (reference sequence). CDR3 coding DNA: TGTGCCAGCAGCCCCTACTCCTACAATGAGCAGTTCTTC. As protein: CASSPYSYNEQFF.

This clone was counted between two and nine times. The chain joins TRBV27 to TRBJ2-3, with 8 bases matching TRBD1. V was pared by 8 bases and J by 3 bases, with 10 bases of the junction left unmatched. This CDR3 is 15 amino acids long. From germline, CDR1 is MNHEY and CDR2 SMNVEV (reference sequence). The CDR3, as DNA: TGTGCCAGCGGAGTCCCGGACAGGGCAACAGATACGCAGTATTTT. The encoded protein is CASGVPDRATDTQYF.

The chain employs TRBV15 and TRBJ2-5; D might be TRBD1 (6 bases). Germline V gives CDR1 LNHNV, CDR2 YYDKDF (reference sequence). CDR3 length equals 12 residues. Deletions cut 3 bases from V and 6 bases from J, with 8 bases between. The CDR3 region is CATSRDSKTQYF. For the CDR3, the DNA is TGTGCCACCAGCAGGGACAGTAAGACCCAGTACTTC. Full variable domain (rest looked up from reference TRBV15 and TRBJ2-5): DAMVIQNPRYQVTQFGKPVTLSCSQTLNHNVMYWYQQKSSQAPKLLFHYYDKDFNNEADTPDNFQSRRPNTSFCFLDIRSPGLGDTAMYLCATSRDSKTQYFGPGTRLLVL.

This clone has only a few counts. The CDR3 region is CASSYPTGEKYTIYF. The CDR3 region has the DNA TGTGCCAGCAGCTACCCGACAGGGGAGAAGTACACCATATATTTT. The chain uses TRBV27 and TRBJ1-3; TRBD1 matches at 8 bases. The CDR3 is 15 residues long. Germline V gives CDR1 MNHEY, CDR2 SMNVEV (reference sequence). Trimming took 6 bases from V and 8 from J; bases not matched to a gene: 12.

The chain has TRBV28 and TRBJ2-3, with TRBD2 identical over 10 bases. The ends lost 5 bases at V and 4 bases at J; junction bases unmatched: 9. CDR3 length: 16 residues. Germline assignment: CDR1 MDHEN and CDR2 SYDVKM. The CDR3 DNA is TGTGCCAGCAGTCGCCGGACTAGCGGAGGAGCAGATACGCAGTATTTT. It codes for CASSRRTSGGADTQYF. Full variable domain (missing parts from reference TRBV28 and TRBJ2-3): DVKVTQSSRYLVKRTGEKVFLECVQDMDHENMFWYRQDPGLGLRLIYFSYDVKMKEKGDIPEGYSVSREKKERFSLILESASTNQTSMYLCASSRRTSGGADTQYFGPGTRLTVL.

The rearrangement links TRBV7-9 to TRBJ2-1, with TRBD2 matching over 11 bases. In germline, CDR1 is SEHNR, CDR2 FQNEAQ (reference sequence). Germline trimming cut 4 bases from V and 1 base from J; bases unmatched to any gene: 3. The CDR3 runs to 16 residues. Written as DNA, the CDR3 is TGTGCCAGCAGCTCGGGACTAGCGGTATCCTACAATGAGCAGTTCTTC. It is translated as CASSSGLAVSYNEQFF.

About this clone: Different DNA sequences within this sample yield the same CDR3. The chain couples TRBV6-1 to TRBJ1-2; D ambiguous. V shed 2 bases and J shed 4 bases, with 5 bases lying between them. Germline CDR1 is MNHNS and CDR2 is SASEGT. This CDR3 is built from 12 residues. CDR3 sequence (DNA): TGTGCCAGCAGTGAATCGAGCTATGGCTACACCTTC. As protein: CASSESSYGYTF.

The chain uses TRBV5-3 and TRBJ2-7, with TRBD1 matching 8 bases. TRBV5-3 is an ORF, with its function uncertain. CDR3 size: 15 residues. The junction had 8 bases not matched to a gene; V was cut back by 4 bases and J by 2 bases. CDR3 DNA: TGTGCCAGAAGCAGGGACAGGTTCGTAACCTACGAGCAGTACTTC. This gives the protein CARSRDRFVTYEQYF.

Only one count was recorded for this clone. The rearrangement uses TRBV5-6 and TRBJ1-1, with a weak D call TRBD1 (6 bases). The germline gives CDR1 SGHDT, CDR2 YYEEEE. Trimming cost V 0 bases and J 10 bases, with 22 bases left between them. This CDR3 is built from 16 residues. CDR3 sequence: CASSLGGPGTGAVAFF. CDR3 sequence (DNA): TGTGCCAGCAGCTTGGGGGGGCCGGGGACCGGGGCGGTAGCTTTCTTT.

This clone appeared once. The CDR3 reads CASSLMVAVNTGELFF. As DNA, the CDR3 is TGTGCCAGCAGCTTAATGGTAGCAGTGAACACCGGGGAGCTGTTTTTT. V gene TRBV7-2 combines with J gene TRBJ2-2; the D is unclear. Germline CDR1 reads SGHTA; CDR2 reads FQGNSA. The CDR3 is 16 amino acids. With 2 bases removed from V and 1 base from J, the gap between germline ends came to 11 bases.

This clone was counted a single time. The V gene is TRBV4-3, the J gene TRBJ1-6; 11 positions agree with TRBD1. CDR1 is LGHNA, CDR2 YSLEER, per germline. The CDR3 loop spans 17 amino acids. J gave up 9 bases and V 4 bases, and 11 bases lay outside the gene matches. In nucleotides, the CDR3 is TGCGCCAGCAGCCGGAACTCCCCGGGACAGGGGGGTTCACCCCTCCACTTT. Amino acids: CASSRNSPGQGGSPLHF.